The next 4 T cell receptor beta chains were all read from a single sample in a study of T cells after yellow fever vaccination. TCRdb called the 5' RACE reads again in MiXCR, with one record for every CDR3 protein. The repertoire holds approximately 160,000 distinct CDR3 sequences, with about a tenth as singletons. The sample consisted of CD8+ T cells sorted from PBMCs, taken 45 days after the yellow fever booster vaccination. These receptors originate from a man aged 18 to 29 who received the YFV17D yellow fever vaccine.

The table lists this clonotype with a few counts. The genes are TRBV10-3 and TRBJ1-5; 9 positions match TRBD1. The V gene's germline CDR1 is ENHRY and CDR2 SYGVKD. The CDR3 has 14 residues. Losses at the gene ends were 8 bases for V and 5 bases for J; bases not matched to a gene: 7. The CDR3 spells CAIGGTGIYQPQHF. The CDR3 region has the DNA TGTGCCATCGGCGGGACAGGGATATATCAGCCCCAGCATTTT.

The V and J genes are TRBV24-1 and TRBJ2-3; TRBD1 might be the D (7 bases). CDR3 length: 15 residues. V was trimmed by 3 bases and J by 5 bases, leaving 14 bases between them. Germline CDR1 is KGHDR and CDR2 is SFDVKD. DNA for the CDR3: TGTGCCACCAGTGATGGAGGGGGCGGGAAAGATACGCAGTATTTT. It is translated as CATSDGGGGKDTQYF.

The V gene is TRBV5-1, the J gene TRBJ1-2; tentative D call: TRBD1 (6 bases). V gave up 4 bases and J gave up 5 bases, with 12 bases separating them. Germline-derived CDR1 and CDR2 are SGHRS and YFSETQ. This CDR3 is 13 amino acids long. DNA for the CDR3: TGCGCCAGCAGCGAAGGACAGTCTTATGGCTACACCTTC. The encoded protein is CASSEGQSYGYTF.

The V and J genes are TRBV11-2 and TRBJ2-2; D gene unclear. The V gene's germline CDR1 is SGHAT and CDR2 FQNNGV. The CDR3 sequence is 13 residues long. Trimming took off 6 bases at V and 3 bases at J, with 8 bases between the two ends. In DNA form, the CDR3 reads TGTGCCAGCAGAGCAGGACACACCGGGGAGCTGTTTTTT. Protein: CASRAGHTGELFF.